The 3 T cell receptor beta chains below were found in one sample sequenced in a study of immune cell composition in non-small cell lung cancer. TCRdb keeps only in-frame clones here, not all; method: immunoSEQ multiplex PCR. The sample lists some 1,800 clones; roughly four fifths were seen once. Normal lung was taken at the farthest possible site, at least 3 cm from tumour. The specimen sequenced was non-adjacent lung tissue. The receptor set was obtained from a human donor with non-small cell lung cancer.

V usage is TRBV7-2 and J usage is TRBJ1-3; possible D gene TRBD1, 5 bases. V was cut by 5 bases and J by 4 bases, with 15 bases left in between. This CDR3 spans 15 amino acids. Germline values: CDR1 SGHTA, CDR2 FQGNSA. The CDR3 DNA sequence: TGTGCCAGCAGCCAAGCCCCGGGGGTGGGAAACACCATATATTTT. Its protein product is CASSQAPGVGNTIYF. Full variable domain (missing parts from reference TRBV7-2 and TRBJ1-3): GAGVSQSPSNKVTEKGKDVELRCDPISGHTALYWYRQSLGQGLEFLIYFQGNSAPDKSGLPSDRFSAERTGGSVSTLTIQRTQQEDSAVYLCASSQAPGVGNTIYFGEGSWLTVV.

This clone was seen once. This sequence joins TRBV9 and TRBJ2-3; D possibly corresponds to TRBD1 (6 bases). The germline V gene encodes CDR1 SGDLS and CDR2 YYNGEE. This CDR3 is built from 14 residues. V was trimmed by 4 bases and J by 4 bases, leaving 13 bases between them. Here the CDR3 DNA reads TGTGCCAGCAGCCCCAACGAGGGGGCAGATACGCAGTATTTT. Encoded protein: CASSPNEGADTQYF.

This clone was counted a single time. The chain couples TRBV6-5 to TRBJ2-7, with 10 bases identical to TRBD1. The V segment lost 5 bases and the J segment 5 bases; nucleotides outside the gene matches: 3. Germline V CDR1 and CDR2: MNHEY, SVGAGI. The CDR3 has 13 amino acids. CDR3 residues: CASSGDRGDEQYF. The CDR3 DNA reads TGTGCCAGCAGTGGGGACAGGGGCGACGAGCAGTACTTC.